The text below deals with one T cell receptor (beta chain). Its antigen is unknown. One junction end disagrees with the germline gene, perhaps due to a read error. The same CDR3 arises from other DNA sequences in this sample as well. Use of 60 Vbeta and 13 Jbeta primers characterized the PCR. Using immunoSEQ multiplex PCR, the repertoire was profiled, and TCRdb retains in-frame clones only, with some absent. In the table there are approximately 93,000 clones, about 78% of which are singletons. CDR3 length equals 15 residues. Germline V CDR1 and CDR2: SGDLS, YYNGEE. These data come from a study of cytomegalovirus exposure and HLA in healthy donors. Overall study: Earlier work reported 117 million unique TCR beta sequences from 150 million to 200 million T cells.

Study conclusions and caveats: With further analysis later on, most CMV-associated TCR beta chains appeared HLA-restricted.

Sequencing was done on a sample of PBMCs. This sequence joins TRBV9 and TRBJ1-1, with no clear D. This receptor was obtained from a woman between 40 and 50 years old in good health and CMV-seronegative. CDR3 coding DNA: TGTGCCAGCAGCCCCACGGGGAGGAGCGACACTGAGGCTTTCTTT. It specifies CASSPTGRSDTEAFF.